The sequence of this TCR beta chain was determined in a study of chemoradiotherapy in HPV16-positive cancers. Profiling relied on immunoSEQ multiplex PCR, and the TCRdb table lists in-frame clones only, not all of them. The table shows some 6,000 clones, with about 80% occurring only once. Looked up from germline, CDR1 is MNHNS and CDR2 is SASEGT. The CDR3 spans 15 residues. Trimming shortened V by 1 base and J by 2 bases, and 11 bases separated the two germline ends. The chain couples TRBV6-1 to TRBJ1-2; D might be TRBD1 (6 bases). Collection took place from a patient who underwent chemoradiotherapy. The clonotype was recovered from a human donor with HPV-associated anogenital cancer. The CDR3 is CASSEVGGLNYGYTF. Here the CDR3 DNA reads TGTGCCAGCAGTGAAGTAGGGGGGTTGAACTATGGCTACACCTTC.